Listed below are T cell receptor beta chains from one sample, sequenced in a study of blood T cell repertoires in COVID-19. TCRdb's table, derived via immunoSEQ multiplex PCR, lists solely in-frame clones and lacks some. Among some 73,000 clones listed, 90% were seen once. The material sequenced was peripheral blood. These receptors all stem from a human donor in a cohort sampled during active COVID-19. Both conserved end residues are part of each CDR3. D genes are given only for firm matches. Some rows mark clone size as missing; the rest say once, few, many or name a class of expanded clone.

size | D | J | V | CDR3 | DNA
once | - | TRBJ2-3 | TRBV6-5 | CASSYGGISTDTQYF | TGTGCCAGCAGTTACGGTGGCATTTCCACAGATACGCAGTATTTT
- | - | TRBJ2-7 | TRBV2 | CASSSLGGDEQYF | TGTGCCAGCAGCTCTCTTGGGGGCGACGAGCAGTACTTC
- | - | TRBJ1-6 | TRBV4-3 | CASSQAPGGRISSPLHF | TGCGCCAGCAGCCAAGCCCCCGGGGGGCGCATTAGTTCACCCCTCCACTTT
- | TRBD1 | TRBJ1-1 | TRBV7-9 | CASSPRPTGMNTEAFF | TGTGCCAGCAGCCCCAGGCCGACAGGGATGAACACTGAAGCTTTCTTT
- | TRBD1 | TRBJ1-2 | TRBV5-1 | CASSRTGGLNYGYTF | TGCGCCAGCAGCCGCACAGGGGGCCTTAACTATGGCTACACCTTC
- | TRBD2 | TRBJ2-3 | TRBV11-3 | CASSSGLAGGGDTQYF | TGTGCCAGCAGTTCGGGACTAGCGGGGGGCGGGGATACGCAGTATTTT
- | TRBD1 | TRBJ1-4 | TRBV6-2/TRBV6-3 | CASSYAGDSPRNPTNEKLFF | TGTGCCAGCAGTTACGCCGGGGACAGCCCGAGGAATCCAACTAATGAAAAACTGTTTTTT
- | - | TRBJ1-6 | TRBV28 | CASRAQGPSSYNSPLHF | TGTGCCAGCAGGGCGCAGGGGCCGAGCTCCTATAATTCACCCCTCCACTTT
- | TRBD1 | TRBJ2-7 | TRBV6-5 | CASSAGTGVLYEQYF | TGTGCCAGCAGCGCCGGGACAGGGGTTCTCTACGAGCAGTACTTC
- | TRBD2 | TRBJ2-3 | TRBV10-2 | CASSVPPSGGGTDTQYF | TGCGCCAGCAGTGTCCCTCCTAGCGGGGGGGGCACAGATACGCAGTATTTT
- | TRBD1 | TRBJ2-5 | TRBV2 | CASSKGTVRKETQYF | TGTGCCAGCAGCAAAGGGACAGTGAGGAAAGAGACCCAGTACTTC
- | - | TRBJ2-1 | TRBV23-1 | CASSPPAGEGQFF | TGCGCCAGCAGTCCGCCAGCGGGCGAGGGGCAGTTCTTC
- | TRBD2 | TRBJ2-1 | TRBV2 | CASRVTSGVGEQFF | TGTGCCAGCAGGGTAACTAGCGGGGTGGGTGAGCAGTTCTTC
- | - | TRBJ2-2 | TRBV11-2 | CASTRILGPGRPSGELFF | TGTGCCAGCACCCGTATACTGGGGCCCGGTCGTCCGTCCGGGGAGCTGTTTTTT
- | - | TRBJ1-3 | TRBV10-3 | CAISAILNMGLTGENTIYF | TGTGCCATCAGTGCCATCTTAAATATGGGGCTTACGGGAGAGAACACCATATATTTT
- | - | TRBJ1-2 | TRBV4-3 | CASSQEERSYGYTF | TGCGCCAGCAGCCAAGAGGAGCGATCCTATGGCTACACCTTC
- | TRBD1 | TRBJ2-3 | TRBV28 | CATSLPGTGRADTQYF | TGTGCCACCTCTCTCCCCGGGACAGGTAGGGCAGATACGCAGTATTTT
- | TRBD1 | TRBJ1-2 | TRBV5-6 | CASSPIQGQVYGYTF | TGTGCCAGCAGTCCCATACAGGGACAGGTCTACGGCTACACCTTC
- | - | TRBJ2-5 | TRBV14 | CASSQVIETQYF | TGTGCCAGCAGCCAAGTAATAGAGACCCAGTACTTC
- | TRBD1 | TRBJ1-4 | TRBV28 | CASSSGQGISTNEKLFF | TGTGCCAGCAGTTCGGGACAGGGTATCTCAACTAATGAAAAACTGTTTTTT
once | - | TRBJ2-7 | TRBV13 | CASSLGRTEQYF | TGTGCCAGCAGCTTAGGGAGGACAGAGCAGTACTTC
- | - | TRBJ1-5 | TRBV15 | CATSRDFGGGQPQHF | TGTGCCACCAGCAGAGATTTTGGGGGCGGGCAGCCCCAGCATTTT
- | TRBD1 | TRBJ1-1 | TRBV5-1 | CASSLDRGNTEAFF | TGCGCCAGCAGCCTGGACAGGGGCAACACTGAAGCTTTCTTT
- | - | TRBJ2-1 | TRBV19 | CASGRSGLNEQFF | TGTGCCAGTGGCCGTAGCGGACTTAATGAGCAGTTCTTC
- | - | TRBJ1-1 | TRBV19 | CASSILGAGEMNTEAFF | TGTGCCAGTAGTATCTTAGGGGCCGGAGAAATGAACACTGAAGCTTTCTTT
- | - | TRBJ1-2 | TRBV9 | CASSVDGPGQGYGYTF | TGTGCCAGCAGCGTAGATGGGCCGGGACAAGGGTATGGCTACACCTTC
- | - | TRBJ1-1 | TRBV4-2 | CASSQDFGGGTEAFF | TGTGCCAGCAGCCAAGATTTCGGGGGGGGGACTGAAGCTTTCTTT
- | TRBD1 | TRBJ1-1 | TRBV25-1 | CASTPDRGITEAFF | TGTGCCAGCACCCCGGACAGGGGAATCACTGAAGCTTTCTTT
once | TRBD1 | TRBJ1-5 | TRBV6-2/TRBV6-3 | CASSSQQGVSQPQHF | TGTGCCAGCAGTTCCCAACAGGGGGTGAGTCAGCCCCAGCATTTT
- | - | TRBJ1-1 | TRBV5-1 | CASSPESLNTEAFF | TGCGCCAGCAGCCCCGAGAGCCTGAACACTGAAGCTTTCTTT
- | - | TRBJ1-1 | TRBV6-6 | CASSFRNTEAFF | TGTGCCAGCAGTTTCCGGAACACTGAAGCTTTCTTT
- | - | TRBJ2-7 | TRBV6-5 | CASRERRDSLRGQYF | TGTGCCAGCAGGGAGAGGCGGGACAGCCTTCGGGGGCAGTACTTC
- | TRBD2 | TRBJ2-1 | TRBV29-1 | CSVSPGGSSYNEQFF | TGCAGCGTGAGCCCCGGGGGGAGCTCCTACAATGAGCAGTTCTTC
- | TRBD1 | TRBJ2-7 | TRBV13 | CASSSGQGAHEQYF | TGTGCCAGCAGCTCAGGACAGGGGGCCCACGAGCAGTACTTC
- | TRBD1 | TRBJ1-4 | TRBV18 | CASFGTAREKLFF | TGTGCCAGCTTTGGGACAGCGCGTGAAAAACTGTTTTTT
- | TRBD1 | TRBJ1-6 | TRBV3-1/TRBV3-2 | CASSPATGINSPLHF | TGTGCCAGCAGCCCCGCGACAGGGATTAATTCACCCCTCCACTTT
- | - | TRBJ1-6 | TRBV6-2/TRBV6-3 | CASSYPPNYGGSSYNSPLHF | TGTGCCAGCAGTTACCCTCCTAACTACGGGGGGAGCTCCTATAATTCACCCCTCCACTTT
- | - | TRBJ1-3 | TRBV3-1/TRBV3-2 | CASSRSPSSGNTIYF | TGTGCCAGCAGCCGTTCCCCCAGCTCTGGAAACACCATATATTTT
- | TRBD1 | TRBJ1-1 | TRBV5-1 | CASSWKQGETEAFF | TGCGCCAGCAGCTGGAAACAGGGGGAGACTGAAGCTTTCTTT
- | - | TRBJ2-7 | TRBV6-6 | CASSYTEQGLRQYF | TGTGCCAGCAGTTACACAGAACAGGGTTTGAGGCAGTACTTC
- | - | TRBJ1-1 | TRBV14 | CASSQDEALTTEAFF | TGTGCCAGCAGCCAAGATGAGGCCCTCACCACTGAAGCTTTCTTT
- | - | TRBJ1-2 | TRBV29-1 | CSVDTGARNGYTF | TGCAGCGTTGATACAGGAGCTCGCAATGGCTACACCTTC
- | - | TRBJ2-4 | TRBV2 | CASSESWGLAKNIQYF | TGTGCCAGCAGTGAGTCGTGGGGCTTAGCCAAAAACATTCAGTACTTC